This is a list of T cell receptor beta chains from one sample in a study of beta chain features in type 1 diabetes. Libraries were prepared by immunoSEQ multiplex PCR; TCRdb keeps only in-frame clonotypes and omits some of them. This table holds 620,000 or so clones, about 16% found once. The specimen was naive CD4+ T cells from blood. These receptors all stem from a man younger than 35 in good health. CDR3s include the opening cysteine and the closing phenylalanine or tryptophan. D genes are given only for firm matches. Size values are once, few and many counts, or a class for expanded clones, and some rows have none.

D	V	J	size	CDR3	DNA
TRBD1	TRBV7-2	TRBJ1-4	few	CASSKTGGSEKLFF	TGTGCCAGCAGCAAGACAGGGGGGAGTGAAAAACTGTTTTTT
TRBD1	TRBV27	TRBJ1-6	NA	CASSFAGQGSPLHF	TGTGCCAGCAGTTTTGCGGGACAGGGGTCACCCCTCCACTTT
TRBD1	TRBV5-4	TRBJ1-2	few	CASSDWTGSYGYTF	TGTGCCAGCAGCGATTGGACAGGGAGCTATGGCTACACCTTC
TRBD1	TRBV14	TRBJ1-4	few	CASSSTGGKGEKLFF	TGTGCCAGCAGCTCAACAGGGGGGAAAGGTGAAAAACTGTTTTTT
TRBD2	TRBV5-1	TRBJ2-7	NA	CASSILAGVWYEQYF	TGCGCCAGCAGCATACTAGCGGGAGTATGGTACGAGCAGTACTTC
TRBD1	TRBV29-1	TRBJ1-2	NA	CSVGTGEDYGYTF	TGCAGCGTTGGGACAGGGGAGGACTATGGCTACACCTTC
NA	TRBV5-1	TRBJ1-2	few	CASSLEAGGDYGYTF	TGCGCCAGCAGCTTGGAGGCAGGCGGCGACTATGGCTACACCTTC
NA	TRBV5-1	TRBJ1-3	once	CASSRDGSSGNTIYF	TGCGCCAGCAGCCGAGACGGGTCCTCTGGAAACACCATATATTTT
TRBD2	TRBV4-2	TRBJ2-3	few	CASSQDVRGGTDTQYF	TGTGCCAGCAGCCAAGATGTACGGGGGGGCACAGATACGCAGTATTTT
NA	TRBV7-2	TRBJ2-3	few	CASRAGDTQYF	TGTGCCAGCAGGGCAGGGGATACGCAGTATTTT
TRBD1	TRBV7-9	TRBJ2-7	NA	CASSLGPGQGYEQYF	TGTGCCAGCAGCTTGGGGCCGGGACAGGGCTACGAGCAGTACTTC
NA	TRBV27	TRBJ1-5	once	CASSRYGLQPQHF	TGTGCCAGCAGTAGGTATGGGTTGCAGCCCCAGCATTTT
NA	TRBV4-3	TRBJ1-2	NA	CASSPSYGGRVYGYTF	TGCGCCAGCAGCCCGTCATACGGGGGGCGGGTGTATGGCTACACCTTC
NA	TRBV7-8	TRBJ2-5	NA	CASSRSQETQYF	TGTGCCAGCAGTCGATCCCAAGAGACCCAGTACTTC
NA	TRBV6-5	TRBJ1-4	NA	CASSTAGLGDEKLFF	TGTGCCAGCAGTACAGCAGGGTTGGGGGACGAAAAACTGTTTTTT
NA	TRBV9	TRBJ1-2	NA	CASSSYSGTSGINYGYTF	TGTGCCAGCAGCAGTTACTCCGGGACATCGGGGATCAACTATGGCTACACCTTC
TRBD1	TRBV6-5	TRBJ2-7	few	CASRSGTASYEQYF	TGTGCCAGCAGATCCGGGACAGCCTCCTACGAGCAGTACTTC
NA	TRBV19	TRBJ2-4	NA	CASSMDRRHGAKNIQYF	TGTGCCAGTAGTATGGACCGACGCCATGGGGCCAAAAACATTCAGTACTTC
NA	TRBV5-4	TRBJ2-6	few	CASSLGHSGANVLTF	TGTGCCAGCAGCTTGGGACACTCTGGGGCCAACGTCCTGACTTTC
NA	TRBV7-9	TRBJ1-6	few	CASSLAEGSALHF	TGTGCCAGCAGCTTAGCGGAAGGGTCAGCCCTCCACTTT
NA	TRBV30	TRBJ2-4	few	CAWQRDLDSIQYF	TGTGCCTGGCAGAGGGACTTGGACAGTATTCAGTACTTC
NA	TRBV6-5	TRBJ2-7	few	CASIHRESGEQYF	TGTGCCAGCATCCACAGGGAATCGGGCGAGCAGTACTTC
NA	TRBV4-1	TRBJ2-6	NA	CASSQGRSGPLGANVLTF	TGCGCCAGCAGCCAAGGAAGGTCAGGGCCTCTGGGGGCCAACGTCCTGACTTTC
NA	TRBV21-1	TRBJ2-7	NA	CASSKRGEYEQYF	TGTGCCAGCAGCAAAAGAGGTGAATACGAGCAGTACTTC
TRBD1	TRBV7-3	TRBJ2-1	NA	CASSPHKRTGGNEQFF	TGTGCCAGCAGCCCACACAAACGGACAGGGGGCAATGAGCAGTTCTTC
NA	TRBV5-6	TRBJ2-2	few	CASSYAWGTGELFF	TGTGCCAGCAGCTACGCGTGGGGCACCGGGGAGCTGTTTTTT
NA	TRBV20-1	TRBJ1-1	NA	CSGSRGGTAFF	TGCAGTGGATCGAGGGGGGGTACGGCTTTCTTT
NA	TRBV4-1	TRBJ1-5	few	CASSQVAGVSNQPQHF	TGCGCCAGCAGCCAAGTGGCAGGGGTTAGCAATCAGCCCCAGCATTTT
TRBD1	TRBV28	TRBJ2-7	NA	CATQGVIYEQYF	TGTGCCACACAGGGGGTTATCTACGAGCAGTACTTC
NA	TRBV5-1	TRBJ1-2	NA	CASSLGPNYGYTF	TGCGCCAGCAGCTTGGGGCCTAACTATGGCTACACCTTC
TRBD2	TRBV11-1	TRBJ2-3	few	CASSRLAASTDTQYF	TGTGCCAGCAGCCGACTAGCGGCTAGCACAGATACGCAGTATTTT
NA	TRBV6-6	TRBJ1-2	NA	CAISEGEYGYTF	TGTGCCATCAGTGAGGGGGAATATGGCTACACCTTC
TRBD1	TRBV13	TRBJ1-2	NA	CASSLRDRGLGYTF	TGTGCCAGCAGCTTAAGGGACAGGGGGCTTGGCTACACCTTC
TRBD2	TRBV11-2	TRBJ2-2	few	CASSLSRTSGRGEVF	TGTGCCAGCAGCTTATCCAGGACTAGCGGGAGGGGAGAGGTTTTT
NA	TRBV28	TRBJ2-3	few	CASSQGGVTSTDTQYF	TGTGCCAGCAGCCAGGGCGGGGTTACTAGCACAGATACGCAGTATTTT
NA	TRBV5-4	TRBJ2-7	NA	CASSLGREIIYEQYF	TGTGCCAGCAGCTTGGGACGGGAGATCATCTACGAGCAGTACTTC
NA	TRBV15	TRBJ1-4	few	CATSGFGPGPNEKLFF	TGTGCCACCAGCGGTTTTGGTCCGGGTCCTAATGAAAAACTGTTTTTT
NA	TRBV18	TRBJ2-5	NA	CASSPLKTQYF	TGTGCCAGCTCACCGTTGAAGACCCAGTACTTC
NA	TRBV10-3	TRBJ1-2	NA	CAISGDGYGYTF	TGTGCCATCAGTGGTGACGGGTATGGCTACACCTTC
NA	TRBV6-5	TRBJ2-7	NA	CASSYSRVYEQYF	TGTGCCAGCAGTTACTCTAGGGTCTACGAGCAGTACTTC
TRBD2	TRBV5-1	TRBJ2-1	few	CASSFIGTSGNEQFF	TGCGCCAGCAGTTTCATAGGGACTAGCGGCAATGAGCAGTTCTTC
TRBD1	TRBV23-1	TRBJ2-5	many	CASPSGQGTETQYF	TGCGCCAGCCCCTCGGGACAGGGTACCGAGACCCAGTACTTC
NA	TRBV28	TRBJ2-7	few	CASGGGTYEQYF	TGTGCCAGCGGGGGAGGCACCTACGAGCAGTACTTC
NA	TRBV7-3	TRBJ2-7	few	CASSSQTGLYEQYF	TGTGCCAGCAGCTCCCAGACAGGCCTGTACGAGCAGTACTTC
NA	TRBV25-1	TRBJ2-5	NA	CASSGTRAYQETQYF	TGTGCCAGCAGTGGGACCCGTGCTTACCAAGAGACCCAGTACTTC
TRBD2	TRBV5-5	TRBJ2-1	few	CASSQTSGSYNEQFF	TGTGCCAGCAGCCAAACTAGCGGGAGTTACAATGAGCAGTTCTTC
NA	TRBV12-1	TRBJ2-1	NA	CAGDMEEQFF	TGTGCCGGGGATATGGAGGAGCAGTTCTTC
NA	TRBV18	TRBJ2-7	NA	CASSPDNSYEQYF	TGTGCCAGCTCACCAGACAACTCCTACGAGCAGTACTTC